This T cell receptor (beta chain) comes out of a study of blood T cell repertoires in COVID-19. The assay was immunoSEQ multiplex PCR, and TCRdb's table has in-frame clones only and misses some. The data hold fewer than 45,000 clones, with about 90% observed a single time. Source material: peripheral blood. The TCR sequence derives from a human donor in a cohort sampled during active COVID-19.

The CDR3 DNA follows: TGCGCCAGCAGCCTCTCGACAGGGGCCAACAATGAGCAGTTCTTC. This sequence encodes CASSLSTGANNEQFF. J is TRBJ2-1 and V is TRBV5-1, with 8 positions matching TRBD1. V was clipped by 4 bases and J by 5 bases; unmatched bases: 8. This CDR3 spans 15 amino acids. Germline V gene lookup returns CDR1 SGHRS and CDR2 YFSETQ.